A single sample is the source of the 28 T cell receptor beta chains below, sequenced in a study of T cell changes during pregnancy in multiple sclerosis. The table came from immunoSEQ multiplex PCR; TCRdb's copy has only in-frame clones and leaves some out. The repertoire holds tens of thousands of clones, 85% to 95% seen once, with 2.8% in the top ten. The material was peripheral blood, obtained in the third trimester of pregnancy. The receptors stem from a female donor in good health, enrolled as a control in a pregnancy study.

The rearrangement uses TRBV18 and TRBJ2-1, with 16 bases fitting TRBD2. V lost 0 bases and J lost 1; bases outside the gene matches: 3. CDR1 and CDR2 from the germline V gene are KGHSH and LQKENI. The CDR3 totals 19 residues. CDR3 in amino acids: CASSPPGLAGGASYNEQFF. The DNA for the CDR3 is TGTGCCAGCTCACCACCGGGACTAGCGGGAGGGGCGTCCTACAATGAGCAGTTCTTC.

The gene calls are TRBV2 and TRBJ1-1; D is undetermined. The CDR3 totals 16 residues. V lost 4 bases and J 3 bases, leaving 18 bases between the germline ends. CDR1 is SNHLY, CDR2 FYNNEI, per germline. The CDR3 loop is CASSGLSEGPDTEAFF. The CDR3 region has the DNA TGTGCCAGCAGTGGGCTTTCTGAGGGCCCGGACACTGAAGCTTTCTTT. The whole variable domain, filled in from reference TRBV2 and TRBJ1-1, reads EPEVTQTPSHQVTQMGQEVILRCVPISNHLYFYWYRQILGQKVEFLVSFYNNEISEKSEIFDDQFSVERPDGSNFTLKIRSTKLEDSAMYFCASSGLSEGPDTEAFFGQGTRLTVV.

This clone was recorded once. The V gene is TRBV19, the J gene TRBJ1-2; 8 nucleotides align to TRBD1. This CDR3 is built from 13 residues. Germline loops: CDR1 LNHDA, CDR2 SQIVND (reference sequence). Trimming cost V 7 bases and J 4 bases; bases outside gene matches: 5. This chain's CDR3 is CASTGQGSYGYTF. As DNA, the CDR3 is TGTGCCAGTACTGGACAGGGTAGCTATGGCTACACCTTC.

V is TRBV28 and J is TRBJ1-2; no reliable D call. CDR1 and CDR2 (germline): MDHEN, SYDVKM. The CDR3 loop spans 12 amino acids. The V gene lost 10 bases and the J gene lost 6 bases, with 15 bases spanning the gap. DNA for the CDR3: TGTGCCACGAAGGAAGGAGGCCATGGCTACACCTTC. Translating it yields CATKEGGHGYTF.

The chain is built from TRBV5-6 and TRBJ2-7; 7 bases are a match to TRBD1. From germline, CDR1 is SGHDT and CDR2 YYEEEE. There are 15 residues in the CDR3. V trimming: 1 base; J trimming: 3 bases; junction bases outside the gene matches: 7. The DNA for the CDR3 is TGTGCCAGCAGCTTGATGGCAGGGGGAAGCTACGAGCAGTACTTC. It yields the protein CASSLMAGGSYEQYF. The full variable domain, with the rest looked up from reference TRBV5-6 and TRBJ2-7, is DAGVTQSPTHLIKTRGQQVTLRCSPKSGHDTVSWYQQALGQGPQFIFQYYEEEERQRGNFPDRFSGHQFPNYSSELNVNALLLGDSALYLCASSLMAGGSYEQYFGPGTRLTVT.

The gene calls are TRBV6-5 and TRBJ2-5; D is uncertain. The V gene's germline CDR1 is MNHEY and CDR2 SVGAGI. With 0 bases removed from V and 2 bases from J, the gap between germline ends came to 7 bases. CDR3 length: 14 residues. The CDR3 DNA reads TGTGCCAGCAGTTACTCGTCCGGTCAAGAGACCCAGTACTTC. The encoded protein is CASSYSSGQETQYF.

This chain links TRBV28 with TRBJ2-2; D might be TRBD1 (6 bases). V lost 8 bases to trimming and J lost 2 bases, with 18 bases between them. This CDR3 spans 16 amino acids. Germline V gene lookup returns CDR1 MDHEN and CDR2 SYDVKM. This CDR3 is CASSPVRGTNTGELFF. The CDR3 nucleotides are TGTGCCAGCTCCCCGGTCAGGGGCACAAACACCGGGGAGCTGTTTTTT.

The rearrangement uses TRBV27 and TRBJ2-1; TRBD1 matches 7 bases. Germline values: CDR1 MNHEY, CDR2 SMNVEV (reference sequence). This CDR3 has 14 residues. V dropped 4 bases and J dropped 3; count of bases not matched to a gene: 3. As DNA, the CDR3 is TGTGCCAGCAGTTCGTGGACAGGCTACAATGAGCAGTTCTTC. Translation gives CASSSWTGYNEQFF.

The chain employs TRBV25-1 and TRBJ1-1; D is unresolved. There are 11 residues in the CDR3. Germline V lookup: CDR1 MGHDK, CDR2 SYGVNS. Trimming removed 4 bases from V and 4 bases from J, with 4 bases in between. The DNA for the CDR3 is TGTGCCAGCAGTGCAGGCACTGAAGCTTTCTTT. Residues: CASSAGTEAFF.

This chain connects TRBV4-2 to TRBJ2-2; 12 bases are shared with TRBD2. The germline CDR1 and CDR2 sequences are LGHNA and YNFKEQ. Trimming cost V 5 bases and J 4 bases; bases outside gene matches: 5. The length of the CDR3 is 16 residues. DNA of the CDR3: TGTGCCAGCAGCGCCACTAGCGGGAGGTCCACCGGGGAGCTGTTTTTT. As protein: CASSATSGRSTGELFF.

V is TRBV11-3 and J is TRBJ2-1, with D hard to call. The CDR3 is made up of 12 amino acids. Germline V lookup: CDR1 SGHNT, CDR2 YENEEA. Trimming removed 2 bases at V and 7 bases at J, with 6 bases between. CDR3 protein: CASSLNGNEQFF. DNA for the CDR3: TGTGCCAGCAGCTTAAACGGGAATGAGCAGTTCTTC.

The genes are TRBV27 and TRBJ2-3; 8 positions agree with TRBD2. This CDR3 region has 16 residues. CDR1 and CDR2 from the germline V gene are MNHEY and SMNVEV (reference sequence). Trimming cost V 3 bases and J 1 base; bases outside gene matches: 6. Here the CDR3 DNA reads TGTGCCAGCAGTTTTATGCCCGGGGGGGGCACAGATACGCAGTATTTT. This gives the protein CASSFMPGGGTDTQYF.

The chain uses TRBV5-4 and TRBJ2-5, with D uncertain. CDR1 and CDR2 from the germline V gene are SGHNT and YYREEE (reference sequence). This CDR3 comprises 15 residues. V was cut by 4 bases and J by 1 base, with 14 bases left in between. CDR3 loop: CASSPGTEIQETQYF. The CDR3 nucleotides are TGTGCCAGCAGCCCAGGCACAGAAATCCAAGAGACCCAGTACTTC.

The count of this clone is one. The rearrangement joins TRBV4-1 to TRBJ2-7; D is unresolved. The CDR3 loop spans 15 amino acids. Germline V gene sequence: CDR1 MGHRA, CDR2 YSYEKL. Trimming cost V 0 bases and J 1 base, with 10 bases left between them. The CDR3 DNA is TGCGCCAGCAGCCAAGATCCCGGCGGTTCCTACGAGCAGTACTTC. Translated, it gives CASSQDPGGSYEQYF.

The chain uses TRBV2 and TRBJ1-1; 8 nucleotides match TRBD1. This CDR3 has 13 amino acids. Germline lookup yields CDR1 SNHLY and CDR2 FYNNEI. V lost 6 bases, J lost 5 bases, and 5 bases stayed unmatched. The CDR3 here is CASSLTGVTEAFF. For the CDR3, the DNA is TGTGCCAGCAGCCTGACAGGGGTTACTGAAGCTTTCTTT.

Here the CDR3 reads CASSFAPGLGPDTQYF. CDR3 nucleotide sequence: TGTGCCAGCAGTTTTGCCCCCGGTTTGGGCCCAGATACGCAGTATTTT. The V and J genes are TRBV28 and TRBJ2-3; D is uncertain. Germline CDR1 is MDHEN and CDR2 is SYDVKM. CDR3 length: 16 residues. V lost 3 bases and J lost 4, with 17 bases in between.

V usage is TRBV28 and J usage is TRBJ2-7, with 9 bases identical to TRBD1. Per the germline V gene, CDR1 is MDHEN and CDR2 is SYDVKM. V gave up 5 bases and J gave up 2 bases; unmatched junction bases: 16. The CDR3 has 18 amino acids. CDR3 amino acids: CASSPRDRAVRPPYEQYF. The CDR3, as DNA: TGTGCCAGCAGTCCCCGGGACAGGGCTGTCAGACCACCCTACGAGCAGTACTTC.

V is TRBV29-1 and J is TRBJ1-2; TRBD1 agrees at 10 bases. CDR1 SQVTM and CDR2 ANQGSEA come from the germline V gene. The CDR3 spans 14 residues. J lost 3 bases, V lost 4 bases, and 5 bases had no gene match. CDR3 protein: CSVGDRGTHYGYTF. The CDR3 DNA follows: TGCAGCGTTGGGGACAGGGGAACCCACTATGGCTACACCTTC.

The chain recombines TRBV6-5 with TRBJ2-5, with D possibly TRBD1 on 7 matching bases. Trimming stripped 2 bases from V and 1 base from J, with 11 bases between. CDR1 and CDR2 (germline): MNHEY, SVGAGI. This CDR3 is 15 amino acids long. This CDR3 is CASSYGGTAQETQYF. The DNA for the CDR3 is TGTGCCAGCAGTTACGGGGGGACAGCCCAAGAGACCCAGTACTTC.

The count of this clone is one. The genes are TRBV19 and TRBJ1-5; no definite D call. The ends were cut back, 5 bases at V and 9 bases at J, with 8 bases in the middle. The CDR3 covers 11 residues. Germline V gene sequence: CDR1 LNHDA, CDR2 SQIVND (reference sequence). CDR3 coding DNA: TGTGCCAGTAGTCCCCCGCGGCCCCAGCATTTT. It yields the protein CASSPPRPQHF.

The chain carries TRBV5-4 and TRBJ2-3, with unresolved D. Trimming took off 5 bases at V and 1 base at J, with 17 bases between the two ends. Germline V CDR1 and CDR2: SGHNT, YYREEE (reference sequence). The length of the CDR3 is 16 residues. CDR3 loop: CASSAPEIRGTDTQYF. CDR3 bases: TGTGCCAGCAGTGCCCCGGAGATTCGGGGCACAGATACGCAGTATTTT.

This clone has only one observation. V gene TRBV19 combines with J gene TRBJ1-6; maybe TRBD1 (6 bases). Trimming removed 7 bases from V and 8 bases from J, with 15 bases in between. CDR3 length: 14 residues. The V gene's germline CDR1 is LNHDA and CDR2 SQIVND (reference sequence). In DNA form, the CDR3 reads TGTGCCAGTACCCCCCCGGACAGAGATTCACCCCTCCACTTT. Translation: CASTPPDRDSPLHF.

The chain joins TRBV4-3 to TRBJ2-2; tentatively, D is TRBD2 (6 bases). The germline CDR1 and CDR2 sequences are LGHNA and YSLEER. This CDR3 has 16 residues. The V gene lost 0 bases and the J gene lost 7 bases, with 15 bases spanning the gap. DNA for the CDR3: TGCGCCAGCAGCCAAGATCTCCGGGAGTTGGTCGGGGAGCTGTTTTTT. It codes for CASSQDLRELVGELFF.

The chain employs TRBV7-2 and TRBJ2-3, with no clear D. Germline assignment: CDR1 SGHTA and CDR2 FQGNSA. The ends were cut back, 5 bases at V and 3 bases at J, with 6 bases in the middle. The CDR3 is 12 amino acids. CDR3 amino acids: CASSPDTDTQYF. In DNA form, the CDR3 reads TGTGCCAGCAGCCCAGATACAGATACGCAGTATTTT. The variable domain in full, with the rest retrieved from reference TRBV7-2 and TRBJ2-3, is GAGVSQSPSNKVTEKGKDVELRCDPISGHTALYWYRQSLGQGLEFLIYFQGNSAPDKSGLPSDRFSAERTGGSVSTLTIQRTQQEDSAVYLCASSPDTDTQYFGPGTRLTVL.

The chain uses TRBV6-5 and TRBJ1-4; 7 bases are a match to TRBD1. Germline V gene data show CDR1 as MNHEY and CDR2 as SVGAGI. J was trimmed by 2 bases and V by 6 bases; bases with no gene match: 3. This CDR3 has 14 amino acids. The DNA for the CDR3 is TGTGCCAGCAGCCCGACAGGGACTAATGAAAAACTGTTTTTT. Its translation: CASSPTGTNEKLFF.

The chain carries TRBV27 and TRBJ2-2; no reliable D call. The CDR3 is 11 amino acids. V shed 6 bases and J shed 5 bases, with 4 bases lying between them. Per germline, CDR1 MNHEY and CDR2 SMNVEV (reference sequence). DNA of the CDR3: TGTGCCAGCAGGCGGACCGGGGAGCTGTTTTTT. Translation gives CASRRTGELFF.

The chain is built from TRBV18 and TRBJ2-7; 7 nucleotides match TRBD2. This CDR3 region has 14 residues. CDR1 is KGHSH and CDR2 is LQKENI in the germline V gene. V was clipped by 4 bases and J by 3 bases; unmatched bases: 6. This chain's CDR3 is CASSLTSDDYEQYF. CDR3 nucleotide sequence: TGTGCCAGCTCACTAACTAGCGACGACTACGAGCAGTACTTC.

This chain uses TRBV6-1 with TRBJ1-1; no clear D gene. There are 13 residues in the CDR3. Germline V gene data show CDR1 as MNHNS and CDR2 as SASEGT. V lost 2 bases and J lost 1, with 5 bases in between. The CDR3 DNA reads as TGTGCCAGCAGTGAACACAGGAACACTGAAGCTTTCTTT. This sequence encodes CASSEHRNTEAFF.